The 9 T cell receptor beta chains below all came from one sample that was sequenced in a study of blood T cell repertoires in COVID-19 (dated by TCRdb to about 2020). The library came from the immunoSEQ multiplex PCR assay. TCRdb re-hosts the immuneACCESS table, in-frame sequences only. Its copies lack some clones; in the studies checked, an unresolved V gene accounts for under half of them, and the cause for the rest is not known. The sample records about 220,000 clones, about four fifths of which are singletons. 6.8% of the sample is taken by the ten largest. Specimen: PBMCs or T cells enriched from blood (not recorded which). The receptor source for this set is a middle-aged woman who had recovered from COVID-19.

The chain has TRBV7-3 and TRBJ2-1; tentatively, D is TRBD2 (6 bases). Deletions cut 4 bases from V and 3 bases from J, with 16 bases between. This CDR3 is built from 16 residues. From germline, CDR1 is SGHTA and CDR2 FQGTGA. The DNA of the CDR3 is TGTGCCAGCAGCTCAGAGGCCGGGGGAAGCTACAATGAGCAGTTCTTC. Its protein is CASSSEAGGSYNEQFF.

The rearrangement joins TRBV9 to TRBJ2-7; possible D gene TRBD1, 7 bases. V was pared by 6 bases and J by 3 bases, with 10 bases between. Germline V gene data show CDR1 as SGDLS and CDR2 as YYNGEE. CDR3 length: 12 amino acids. The CDR3 sequence is CASNRGGYEQYF. For the CDR3, the DNA is TGTGCCAGCAACAGGGGAGGCTACGAGCAGTACTTC.

This clone was seen a few times. The chain links TRBV6-5 to TRBJ1-1; D remains unclear. The CDR3 is 14 residues long. Germline-derived CDR1 and CDR2 are MNHEY and SVGAGI. V lost 1 base and J lost 3, with 9 bases in between. The CDR3 nucleotides read TGTGCCAGCAGTTACTTCTTAGGAGACACTGAAGCTTTCTTT. Translated, it gives CASSYFLGDTEAFF.

This clone appeared a few times. J is TRBJ1-2 and V is TRBV6-2 or TRBV6-3, with 10 bases matching TRBD1. Germline lookup yields CDR1 MNHEY and CDR2 SVGEGT. This CDR3 has 16 residues. The J segment lost 6 bases and the V segment lost 1 base, leaving 8 bases of the junction unmatched. The CDR3 DNA follows: TGTGCCAGCAGTTACTGGCTCCCGGGACAGGGGCATGGCTACACCTTC. Translated: CASSYWLPGQGHGYTF.

This clone was recorded once. The V gene is TRBV2, the J gene TRBJ2-1; the D gene is possibly TRBD1 (5 bases). Germline V gene sequence: CDR1 SNHLY, CDR2 FYNNEI. Deletions cut 4 bases from V and 8 bases from J, with 12 bases between. This CDR3 has 13 residues. The CDR3: CASSGQGGDEQFF. The CDR3 DNA reads as TGTGCCAGCAGTGGCCAGGGCGGTGATGAGCAGTTCTTC.

V is TRBV7-2 and J is TRBJ1-3; no definite D call. V lost 2 bases and J lost 8, with 13 bases in between. The CDR3 extends over 14 amino acids. Germline lookup yields CDR1 SGHTA and CDR2 FQGNSA. The CDR3 reads CASSLYSAGDTIYF. CDR3 in DNA: TGTGCCAGCAGCTTATATTCCGCGGGAGACACCATATATTTT.

The chain couples TRBV20-1 to TRBJ2-5, with 9 bases lining up with TRBD2. Germline-derived CDR1 and CDR2 are DFQATT and SNEGSKA (reference sequence). Germline trimming cut 3 bases from V and 5 bases from J; bases unmatched to any gene: 10. The CDR3 has 15 amino acids. The DNA of the CDR3 is TGCAGTGCTAGTTTCTTGCTAGCGGGACATGAGACCCAGTACTTC. Encoded protein: CSASFLLAGHETQYF.

V is TRBV3-1 (or the pseudogene TRBV3-2) and J is TRBJ2-7; TRBD1 might be the D (5 bases). Germline loops: CDR1 LGHDT, CDR2 YNNKEL (reference sequence). V gave up 6 bases and J gave up 0 bases, with 21 bases separating them. This CDR3 is 17 amino acids long. The CDR3 protein is CASRPGLSKNGSYEQYF. The CDR3 DNA follows: TGTGCCAGCAGACCAGGGCTAAGCAAGAATGGCTCCTACGAGCAGTACTTC.

This clone was observed a handful of times. V gene TRBV30 combines with J gene TRBJ1-4; D may be TRBD1 (5 bases). Germline-derived CDR1 and CDR2 are GTSNPN and SVGIG (reference sequence). CDR3 length: 13 residues. V dropped 1 base and J dropped 8 bases, with 11 bases sitting between them. DNA for the CDR3: TGTGCCTGGAGTGAGCGGGGGAGCGAAAAACTGTTTTTT. As protein: CAWSERGSEKLFF. The full variable domain, completed using reference TRBV30 and TRBJ1-4, is SQTIHQWPATLVQPVGSPLSLECTVEGTSNPNLYWYRQAAGRGLQLLFYSVGIGQISSEVPQNLSASRPQDRQFILSSKKLLLSDSGFYLCAWSERGSEKLFFGSGTQLSVL.